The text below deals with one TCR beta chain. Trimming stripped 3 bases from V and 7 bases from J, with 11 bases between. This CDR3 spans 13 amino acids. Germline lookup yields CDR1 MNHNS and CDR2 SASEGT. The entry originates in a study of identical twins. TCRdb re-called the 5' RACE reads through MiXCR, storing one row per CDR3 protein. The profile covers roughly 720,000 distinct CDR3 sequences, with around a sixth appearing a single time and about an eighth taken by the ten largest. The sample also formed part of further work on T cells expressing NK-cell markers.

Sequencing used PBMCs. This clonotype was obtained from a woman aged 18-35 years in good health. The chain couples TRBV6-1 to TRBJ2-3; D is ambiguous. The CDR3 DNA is TGTGCCAGCAGTGAGCAACTGGCCAATACGCAGTATTTT. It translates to CASSEQLANTQYF.